A selection of T cell receptor beta chains follows, all from one sample in a study of blood T cell repertoires in COVID-19. Assay used: immunoSEQ multiplex PCR; TCRdb lists only in-frame clones, some missing. The repertoire holds around 60,000 clones, with approximately 80% as singletons. The sample was peripheral blood. These TCRs come from a human donor in a cohort sampled during active COVID-19. Each CDR3 is given with its conserved first and last residue. A D gene is named only where the DNA matches it firmly. Clone size is given for some rows only: seen once, a few or many times, or a class if the clone is expanded.

>-|TRBJ2-7|TRBV7-2|TRBD2
CASSLKGGGSSYEQYF
TGTGCCAGCAGCTTAAAGGGCGGGGGTAGCTCCTACGAGCAGTACTTC
>-|TRBJ2-7|TRBV19|TRBD1
CASTPTGAYEQYF
TGTGCCAGTACCCCCACAGGGGCCTACGAGCAGTACTTC
>-|TRBJ2-7|TRBV19|-
CASSIAGEQYF
TGTGCCAGTAGTATAGCGGGCGAGCAGTACTTC
>-|TRBJ1-1|TRBV27|-
CASSRWNTEAFF
TGTGCCAGTTCCCGGTGGAACACTGAAGCTTTCTTT
>-|TRBJ2-7|TRBV20-1|-
CSASLSLSYEQYF
TGCAGTGCTAGTCTAAGCCTATCCTACGAGCAGTACTTC
>-|TRBJ2-7|TRBV5-1|-
CASSLGRGLLGEQYF
TGCGCCAGCAGCTTAGGCCGCGGGCTCCTAGGCGAGCAGTACTTC
>once|TRBJ2-5|TRBV3-1/TRBV3-2|-
CASTARAGSQETQYF
TGTGCCAGCACCGCAAGGGCGGGGTCCCAAGAGACCCAGTACTTC
>-|TRBJ1-2|TRBV30|-
CAWTGNFNYGYTF
TGTGCCTGGACAGGGAACTTTAACTATGGCTACACCTTC
>-|TRBJ1-2|TRBV12-3/TRBV12-4|TRBD1
CASSLGGQWGYTF
TGTGCCAGCAGTTTAGGGGGACAGTGGGGCTACACCTTC
>-|TRBJ1-2|TRBV10-1|TRBD1
CASSVRDRVRYGYTF
TGCGCCAGCAGTGTCCGGGACAGGGTTAGATATGGCTACACCTTC
>-|TRBJ2-1|TRBV14|-
CASSQGTYNEQFF
TGTGCCAGCAGCCAAGGGACTTACAATGAGCAGTTCTTC
>-|TRBJ2-1|TRBV19|TRBD1
CASSTTDRAVKREQFF
TGTGCCAGTAGTACTACGGACAGGGCAGTTAAAAGGGAGCAGTTCTTC
>few|TRBJ1-2|TRBV6-2/TRBV6-3|-
CASSQSSGYGYTF
TGTGCCAGCAGTCAATCGTCAGGCTATGGCTACACCTTC
>-|TRBJ2-5|TRBV7-2|-
CASSPGGQQETQYF
TGTGCCAGCAGCCCCGGTGGACAGCAAGAGACCCAGTACTTC
>-|TRBJ2-7|TRBV10-3|TRBD1
CAISTGAGGLSYEQYF
TGTGCCATCAGTACCGGGGCAGGGGGCCTCTCCTACGAGCAGTACTTC